These 4 T cell receptor beta chains were sequenced from one sample in a study of CD8 T cells in Susac syndrome. When the RNA was reverse transcribed, random hexamers were used with an input of 0.5 to 1 ug. MiXCR, run by TCRdb on the immunoSEQ multiplex PCR reads, gives a single entry per CDR3 protein. This table has 120,000 or so distinct CDR3 sequences, nearly 96% appearing once. Sequencing was performed on CD4+ T cells from PBMCs. The receptors were sampled from a human donor with Susac syndrome.

The chain employs TRBV19 and TRBJ1-2; D unresolved. CDR1 and CDR2 (germline): LNHDA, SQIVND (reference sequence). V lost 6 bases and J 4 bases, leaving 6 bases between the germline ends. The CDR3 is 11 amino acids. DNA for the CDR3: TGTGCCAGTAGAACCCGCTATGGCTACACCTTC. Encoded protein: CASRTRYGYTF. Full variable domain (outside the CDR3, taken from reference TRBV19 and TRBJ1-2): DGGITQSPKYLFRKEGQNVTLSCEQNLNHDAMYWYRQDPGQGLRLIYYSQIVNDFQKGDIAEGYSVSREKKESFPLTVTSAQKNPTAFYLCASRTRYGYTFGSGTRLTVV.

The rearrangement links TRBV28 to TRBJ2-7; D is uncertain. CDR3 length: 11 residues. The ends were cut back, 2 bases at V and 6 bases at J, with 5 bases in the middle. CDR1 is MDHEN and CDR2 is SYDVKM in the germline V gene. The CDR3 DNA follows: TGTGCCAGCAGTTTACAACTCGAGCAGTACTTC. Protein sequence: CASSLQLEQYF.

V is TRBV3-1 and J is TRBJ2-1; 7 bases line up with TRBD2. Per the germline V gene, CDR1 is LGHDT and CDR2 is YNNKEL (reference sequence). The CDR3 has 16 residues. V shed 1 base, J shed 1 base, and the junction held 4 bases outside the gene matches. The CDR3 is CASSQGAGASYNEQFF. CDR3 DNA: TGTGCCAGCAGCCAAGGTGCGGGAGCATCCTACAATGAGCAGTTCTTC.

The chain couples TRBV30 to TRBJ1-4, with D hard to call. The CDR3 covers 13 residues. Trimming removed 4 bases at V and 4 bases at J, with 10 bases between. Germline V gene data show CDR1 as GTSNPN and CDR2 as SVGIG (reference sequence). CDR3 region: CAWKSDHNEKLFF. The CDR3 DNA is TGTGCCTGGAAATCGGATCATAATGAAAAACTGTTTTTT.